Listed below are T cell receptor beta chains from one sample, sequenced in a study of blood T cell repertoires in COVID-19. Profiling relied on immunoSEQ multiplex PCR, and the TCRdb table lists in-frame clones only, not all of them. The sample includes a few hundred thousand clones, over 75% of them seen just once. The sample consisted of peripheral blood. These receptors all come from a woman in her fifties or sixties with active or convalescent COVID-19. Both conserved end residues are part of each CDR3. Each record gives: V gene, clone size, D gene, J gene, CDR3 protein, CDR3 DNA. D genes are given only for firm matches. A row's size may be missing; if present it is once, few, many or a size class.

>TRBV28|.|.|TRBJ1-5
CASSTGYQPQHF
TGTGCCAGCAGCACAGGGTATCAGCCCCAGCATTTT
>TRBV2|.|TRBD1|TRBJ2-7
CASSPNVGTGKGYEQYF
TGTGCCAGCAGTCCGAACGTCGGGACAGGGAAGGGCTACGAGCAGTACTTC
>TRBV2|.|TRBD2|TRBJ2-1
CASSARDYKFF
TGTGCCAGCAGCGCCCGGGACTATAAGTTCTTC
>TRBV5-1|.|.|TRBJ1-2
CASSLEVAGLRDTF
TGCGCCAGCAGCTTGGAGGTGGCAGGACTCCGGGACACCTTC
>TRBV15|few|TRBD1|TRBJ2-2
CATSPGTGDTGELFF
TGTGCCACCAGCCCCGGGACAGGGGACACCGGGGAGCTGTTTTTT
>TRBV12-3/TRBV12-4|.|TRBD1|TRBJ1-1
CASSRDRGGYAFF
TGTGCCAGCAGTAGGGACAGGGGAGGGTATGCTTTCTTT
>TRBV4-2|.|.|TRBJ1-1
CASSQSGQTEAFF
TGTGCCAGCAGCCAATCTGGACAGACTGAAGCTTTCTTT
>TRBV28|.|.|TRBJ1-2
CASSWQGIPNYGYTF
TGTGCCAGCAGTTGGCAGGGTATCCCTAACTATGGCTACACCTTC
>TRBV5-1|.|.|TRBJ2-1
CASFQGYNEQFF
TGCGCCAGTTTTCAGGGGTACAATGAGCAGTTCTTC
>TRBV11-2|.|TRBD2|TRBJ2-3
CASSRGTSGRGDTQYF
TGTGCCAGCAGCCGAGGGACTAGCGGGAGGGGGGATACGCAGTATTTT
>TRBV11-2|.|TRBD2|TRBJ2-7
CASSHGGGPSEQYF
TGTGCCAGCAGCCACGGGGGGGGACCGAGCGAGCAGTACTTC
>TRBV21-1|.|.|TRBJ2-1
CASSKGPVGLAGADEQFF
TGTGCCAGCAGCAAAGGCCCCGTGGGACTAGCGGGGGCGGATGAGCAGTTCTTC
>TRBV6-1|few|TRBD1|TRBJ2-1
CASSERQGGEQFF
TGTGCCAGCAGTGAACGACAGGGGGGCGAGCAGTTCTTC
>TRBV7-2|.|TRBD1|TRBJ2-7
CASSLGRQGATPYEQYF
TGTGCCAGCAGCTTAGGAAGACAGGGGGCAACGCCCTACGAGCAGTACTTC
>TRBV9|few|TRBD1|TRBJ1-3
CASTGTDSGNTIYF
TGTGCCAGCACGGGGACAGACTCTGGAAACACCATATATTTT
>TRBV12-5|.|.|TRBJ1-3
CASGFRAGPSGNTIYF
TGTGCTAGTGGTTTTAGGGCAGGGCCCTCTGGAAACACCATATATTTT
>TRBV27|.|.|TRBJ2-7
CASSLSAGARSYEQYF
TGTGCCAGCAGTTTATCGGCCGGAGCCCGTTCCTACGAGCAGTACTTC
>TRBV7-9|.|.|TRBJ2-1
CASRPSGAQGGRNEQFF
TGTGCCAGCAGGCCCTCGGGGGCGCAGGGGGGCCGGAATGAGCAGTTCTTC
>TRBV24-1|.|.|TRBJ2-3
CATSDPKGGMAGENTQYF
TGTGCCACCAGTGATCCGAAGGGGGGGATGGCGGGAGAGAATACGCAGTATTTT
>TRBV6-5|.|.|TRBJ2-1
CASSYLNEQFF
TGTGCCAGCAGTTACTTAAATGAGCAGTTCTTC
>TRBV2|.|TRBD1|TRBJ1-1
CASSEVVRDRGRNTEAFF
TGTGCCAGCAGTGAAGTTGTTCGAGACAGGGGAAGGAACACTGAAGCTTTCTTT
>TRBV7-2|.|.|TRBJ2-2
CASSLGAASGELFF
TGTGCCAGCAGCTTAGGCGCTGCGTCGGGGGAGCTGTTTTTT
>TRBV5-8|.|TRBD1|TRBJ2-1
CASSLGQGEAYNEQFF
TGTGCCAGCAGCTTGGGACAGGGGGAGGCCTACAATGAGCAGTTCTTC
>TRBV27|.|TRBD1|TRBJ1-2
CASSLVGGEYGYTF
TGTGCCAGCAGCCTAGTAGGGGGCGAATATGGCTACACCTTC
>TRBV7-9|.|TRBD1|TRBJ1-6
CASSSGQGANNSPLHF
TGTGCCAGCAGCTCCGGACAGGGGGCAAATAATTCACCCCTCCACTTT
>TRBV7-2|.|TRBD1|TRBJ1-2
CASTYGDSYGYTF
TGTGCCAGCACCTATGGGGACAGCTATGGCTACACCTTC
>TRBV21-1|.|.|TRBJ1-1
CASTIKGKAGGRNTEAFF
TGTGCCAGCACCATAAAGGGAAAGGCAGGGGGCAGGAACACTGAAGCTTTCTTT
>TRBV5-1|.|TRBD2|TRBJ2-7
CASSSGYEQYF
TGCGCCAGCTCTAGCGGATACGAGCAGTACTTC
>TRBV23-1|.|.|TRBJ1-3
CASSQCAQVPSGNTIYF
TGCGCCAGCAGTCAATGCGCACAGGTACCCTCTGGAAACACCATATATTTT
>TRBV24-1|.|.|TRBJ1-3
CATSEHAGNTIYF
TGTGCCACCAGTGAACACGCTGGAAACACCATATATTTT
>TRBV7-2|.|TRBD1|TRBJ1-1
CASSSMGQATEAFF
TGTGCCAGCAGTTCAATGGGACAGGCTACTGAAGCTTTCTTT
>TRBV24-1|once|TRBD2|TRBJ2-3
CATRASGRATDTQYF
TGTGCCACCCGGGCTAGCGGGAGGGCCACAGATACGCAGTATTTT
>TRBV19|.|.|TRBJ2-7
CASSVGQSYEQYF
TGTGCCAGTAGTGTCGGACAGTCCTACGAGCAGTACTTC
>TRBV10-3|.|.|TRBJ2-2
CAITPQVNTGELFF
TGTGCCATCACCCCACAGGTCAACACCGGGGAGCTGTTTTTT
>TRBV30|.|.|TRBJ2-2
CAWSDQRFTGELFF
TGTGCCTGGAGTGACCAGCGATTCACCGGGGAGCTGTTTTTT
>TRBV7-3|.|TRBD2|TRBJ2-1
CASSLASGDYNEQFF
TGTGCCAGCAGCTTGGCTAGCGGAGACTACAATGAGCAGTTCTTC
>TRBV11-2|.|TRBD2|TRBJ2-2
CASSYTSGGPLMTGELFF
TGTGCCAGCAGTTATACTAGCGGGGGACCCTTAATGACCGGGGAGCTGTTTTTT
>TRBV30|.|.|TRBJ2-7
CAWSGKGRYEQYF
TGTGCCTGGAGCGGGAAGGGTCGGTACGAGCAGTACTTC
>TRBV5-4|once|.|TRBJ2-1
CASSLELADNEQFF
TGTGCCAGCAGCTTGGAACTAGCTGACAATGAGCAGTTCTTC
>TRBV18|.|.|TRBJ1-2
CASSPGLDSNYGYTF
TGTGCCAGCTCACCGGGACTTGACAGTAACTATGGCTACACCTTC
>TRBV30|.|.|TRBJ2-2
CAWSGPGGRSTGELFF
TGTGCCTGGAGCGGCCCCGGAGGGAGAAGCACCGGGGAGCTGTTTTTT
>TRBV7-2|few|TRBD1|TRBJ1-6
CASSLDYFGGTGNSPLHF
TGTGCCAGCAGCTTAGACTACTTTGGGGGGACAGGTAATTCACCCCTCCACTTT
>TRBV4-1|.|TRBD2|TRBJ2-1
CASSLASGAGVRSEQFF
TGCGCCAGCAGCCTTGCGAGTGGGGCGGGAGTTCGGAGTGAGCAGTTCTTC
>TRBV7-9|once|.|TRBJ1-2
CASSLPNLSGYTF
TGTGCCAGCAGCTTACCCAACCTGAGTGGCTACACCTTC